These 10 T cell receptor beta chains were sequenced from one sample in a study of OX40 agonist ivuxolimab in advanced cancers. Library preparation employed the immunoSEQ multiplex PCR assay. TCRdb mirrors the immuneACCESS table, restricted to in-frame sequences. Some clones are absent from its copies; in checked studies, under half trace to an unresolved V gene, and the reason for the others is unknown. This sample gives over 70,000 clones in total; around nine tenths of them show up just once. In total, the top ten clones hold around 1.6% of the sample. Sample: CD4+ or CD8+ T cells sorted from blood, taken in a trial of the OX40 agonist ivuxolimab. Receptors originate from an adult with an advanced solid tumor such as melanoma, head and neck, liver or kidney cancer.

V is TRBV18 and J is TRBJ2-7; tentatively, D is TRBD1 or TRBD2 (5 bases each). The CDR3 loop spans 13 amino acids. The V end lost 2 bases, the J end lost 3 bases, and 8 bases lay between the germline ends. The germline V gene has CDR1 KGHSH and CDR2 LQKENI. The CDR3 DNA reads TGTGCCAGCTCACCAGGGACCATCTACGAGCAGTACTTC. Protein product: CASSPGTIYEQYF.

The rearrangement uses TRBV5-4 and TRBJ2-1; D not resolved. CDR3 length: 14 amino acids. The V end lost 1 base, the J end lost 4 bases, and 9 bases lay between the germline ends. Germline-derived CDR1 and CDR2 are SGHNT and YYREEE (reference sequence). The CDR3, as DNA: TGTGCCAGCAGCTTGAGGGCCCAATACAATGAGCAGTTCTTC. As protein: CASSLRAQYNEQFF.

This chain joins TRBV11-2 and TRBJ1-2, with D hard to call. CDR3 length: 14 residues. V dropped 5 bases and J dropped 0 bases, with 10 bases sitting between them. Germline V gene sequence: CDR1 SGHAT, CDR2 FQNNGV. This chain's CDR3 is CASSPLPSNYGYTF. DNA of the CDR3: TGTGCCAGCAGCCCGCTTCCTTCTAACTATGGCTACACCTTC.

The rearrangement links TRBV30 to TRBJ2-7; TRBD1 might be the D (6 bases). CDR1 is GTSNPN, CDR2 SVGIG, per germline (reference sequence). The CDR3 is 14 amino acids. The V gene lost 3 bases and the J gene lost 6 bases, with 18 bases spanning the gap. CDR3 coding DNA: TGTGCCTGGAGATCCACAGGGACCCTCGGCGAGCAGTACTTC. This encodes CAWRSTGTLGEQYF.

This clone has only one observation. The V and J genes are TRBV9 and TRBJ1-4; no clear D. The CDR3 runs 16 residues. Looked up from germline, CDR1 is SGDLS and CDR2 is YYNGEE. Trimming took off 0 bases at V and 0 bases at J, with 9 bases between the two ends. The CDR3 reads CASSVGAAPTNEKLFF. The CDR3 coding sequence is TGTGCCAGCAGCGTAGGGGCAGCCCCAACTAATGAAAAACTGTTTTTT.

The count of this clone is one. V and J are TRBV2 and TRBJ1-2, with no clear D. V dropped 2 bases and J dropped 2 bases, with 9 bases sitting between them. The CDR3 contains 14 residues. Germline loops: CDR1 SNHLY, CDR2 FYNNEI. CDR3 DNA sequence: TGTGCCAGCAGTGAACGGGGTGCCAACTATGGCTACACCTTC. As protein: CASSERGANYGYTF. The full variable domain, rest sourced from reference TRBV2 and TRBJ1-2, is EPEVTQTPSHQVTQMGQEVILRCVPISNHLYFYWYRQILGQKVEFLVSFYNNEISEKSEIFDDQFSVERPDGSNFTLKIRSTKLEDSAMYFCASSERGANYGYTFGSGTRLTVV.

This chain joins TRBV9 and TRBJ1-4, with a tentative D call TRBD1 (5 bases). V lost 0 bases, J lost 7 bases, and 10 bases lay in between. Per the germline V gene, CDR1 is SGDLS and CDR2 is YYNGEE. CDR3 length: 14 amino acids. The CDR3 DNA is TGTGCCAGCAGCGTAGGTGGGGGTTTTGAAAAACTGTTTTTT. Translated: CASSVGGGFEKLFF.

This chain connects TRBV7-9 to TRBJ1-3, with 7 bases lining up with TRBD1. The CDR3 sequence is 16 residues long. Trimming removed 2 bases from V and 0 bases from J; junction bases left unmatched: 4. CDR1 is SEHNR, CDR2 FQNEAQ, per germline (reference sequence). The CDR3 sequence: CASSLQGTASGNTIYF. CDR3 nucleotides: TGTGCCAGCAGCTTACAGGGGACAGCCTCTGGAAACACCATATATTTT.

The chain couples TRBV25-1 to TRBJ2-7; no clear D. Per the germline V gene, CDR1 is MGHDK and CDR2 is SYGVNS. V was shortened by 2 bases and J by 3 bases, with 8 bases between the two germline ends. The CDR3 extends over 13 amino acids. CDR3 sequence (DNA): TGTGCCAGCAGTGAACCGGGTATCTACGAGCAGTACTTC. Residues: CASSEPGIYEQYF.

This clone appeared once. CDR3 DNA sequence: TGTGCCAGCAGCTTAGGCCCCGGGGTGCCGGCTAATTCACCCCTCCACTTT. This encodes CASSLGPGVPANSPLHF. The chain employs TRBV7-9 and TRBJ1-6; D is ambiguous. The CDR3 is made up of 17 amino acids. Germline CDR1 reads SEHNR; CDR2 reads FQNEAQ (reference sequence). The germline V and J ends were trimmed by 1 base and 6 bases, with 16 bases remaining between them.